These 25 T cell receptor beta chains were all obtained from the same sample, sequenced in a study of tumor-infiltrating lymphocytes in primary liver carcinoma. The investigators made TCR beta cDNA from 400 to 550 ng total RNA, using a constant-region primer. Three nested multiplex PCR rounds, a slightly modified ARM-PCR, produced the libraries for TCR beta. The first two PCR rounds used TRBV1-TRBV30 forward primers with a C-beta reverse primer, about 10 cycles each. From the multiplex PCR reads, TCRdb called clonotypes with MiXCR, one entry per CDR3 protein. The sample carries approximately 190,000 distinct CDR3 sequences, about 82% recorded once. RNA and DNA were co-extracted from about 19-30 mg of unsorted bulk tissue. The source material was tumor tissue from primary liver carcinoma. These receptors were taken from a man aged 35-49 years with primary liver carcinoma and hepatitis B virus infection.

In the case of this clonotype: This may be a read error, as it is one base from a much larger clone. The rearrangement uses TRBV30 and TRBJ1-2, with D tentatively TRBD1 (6 bases). V was clipped by 3 bases and J by 4 bases, with 18 bases between them. The CDR3 has 15 amino acids. Germline loops: CDR1 GTSNPN, CDR2 SVGIG (reference sequence). The CDR3: CAWRTLGGLVYGYTF. CDR3 sequence (DNA): TGTGCCTGGAGAACCCTGGGGGGCCTTGTCTATGGCTACACCTTC.

The V call is TRBV11-2, the J call TRBJ2-7; no clear D. This CDR3 is built from 15 residues. Germline CDR1 reads SGHAT; CDR2 reads FQNNGV. V lost 7 bases, J lost 10 bases, and 26 bases lay in between. CDR3 nucleotide sequence: TGTGCCAGCAACTCCAGACGGCTTTACGCGCGCGAACAGTACTTC. Protein product: CASNSRRLYAREQYF.

Concerning this clonotype itself: At one end, the junction sequence differs from germline, possibly due to a read error. The CDR3 DNA follows: TGCAGCAATGAGTTGCGGGACAGGGGAACAGATAGGCAGTATTTT. As protein: CSNELRDRGTDRQYF. V is TRBV29-1 and J is TRBJ2-3, with 10 bases fitting TRBD1. CDR3 length equals 15 residues. Germline assignment: CDR1 SQVTM and CDR2 ANQGSEA.

The chain links TRBV11-2 to TRBJ2-7; tentative D call: TRBD1 (5 bases). Germline assignment: CDR1 SGHAT and CDR2 FQNNGV. V lost 10 bases and J lost 7, with 11 bases in between. The CDR3 length is 10 residues. The CDR3, as DNA: TGTGCCATAAAAGGGGTTGAGCAGTACTTC. Translation: CAIKGVEQYF.

The table lists this clonotype with many counts. This sequence joins TRBV10-3 and TRBJ2-7; D unresolved. Looked up from germline, CDR1 is ENHRY and CDR2 is SYGVKD. V shed 0 bases and J shed 12 bases, with 12 bases lying between them. The CDR3 loop spans 12 amino acids. The CDR3 is CAISESTSIGYF. The CDR3 DNA reads as TGTGCCATCAGTGAGTCGACCTCCATCGGGTACTTC.

With respect to this clonotype: An end of the junction does not agree with germline; a read error may underlie this. The chain has TRBV6-5 and TRBJ2-2, with TRBD2 as a possible D gene (5 bases). The germline gives CDR1 MNHEY, CDR2 SVGAGI. The CDR3 has 14 amino acids. The CDR3 nucleotides read TGTGCCTGCAGTTACTCGAGGAAACGGGAGGAGCTGTTTTTT. Its protein is CACSYSRKREELFF.

On this clonotype: Relative to the germline gene, one junction end is altered; a read error may explain this. The genes are TRBV11-2 and TRBJ2-7; no reliable D call. The CDR3 has 15 amino acids. Germline CDR1 and CDR2: SGHAT and FQNNGV. CDR3 nucleotide sequence: TGTGTCAGCAGCTCCGGACCGCTTTACGCGCGCAAGCAGTACTTC. This encodes CVSSSGPLYARKQYF.

In the case of this clonotype: A junction end diverges from the germline sequence, so it may reflect a read error. The chain uses TRBV10-3 and TRBJ2-3, with D unresolved. This CDR3 contains 12 residues. Germline V gene lookup returns CDR1 ENHRY and CDR2 SYGVKD. The CDR3 DNA follows: TGTACCATCAGTGAGTTCACAAATACGCAGTATTTT. This codes for CTISEFTNTQYF.

This clonotype was detected once. This CDR3 fails to terminate in the conserved phenylalanine or tryptophan, so it likely reflects a read error. The chain employs TRBV5-4 and TRBJ1-1; perhaps TRBD1 as D (5 bases). This CDR3 has 15 amino acids. Looked up from germline, CDR1 is SGHNT and CDR2 is YYREEE (reference sequence). The CDR3 coding sequence is TGTGCTAGCAGTTTAGGTCGCCCCGGGGACGCCTTAGCTTTCATT. Translating gives CASSLGRPGDALAFI.

This clonotype was seen once. The junction differs from germline at one of its ends, possibly a read error. The chain has TRBV29-1 and TRBJ2-5; D remains unclear. Germline-derived CDR1 and CDR2 are SQVTM and ANQGSEA. The CDR3 has 12 amino acids. The CDR3 reads CIVPLGVETQYF. CDR3 bases: TGCATCGTTCCACTGGGTGTGGAGACTCAGTACTTC.

To note about this clonotype: The junction departs from the called germline gene at one end, perhaps through a read error. The chain joins TRBV28 to TRBJ2-7; D is undetermined. The CDR3 covers 15 residues. Germline lookup yields CDR1 MDHEN and CDR2 SYDVKM. The CDR3 loop is CASSPMGGSPYEQDF. The CDR3 coding sequence is TGTGCCAGTAGTCCGATGGGCGGTAGCCCATACGAGCAGGACTTC.

Comment on this clonotype: The germline gene is not matched at one end of the junction; a read error may be the cause. The chain recombines TRBV6-6 with TRBJ2-1; TRBD2 might be the D (5 bases). The CDR3 contains 15 residues. Germline CDR1 reads MNHNY; CDR2 reads SVGAGI (reference sequence). The DNA for the CDR3 is TGTGCTAGCAGTTACCTGGGAGACGGGTACAATGAGCAGTTCTTC. Its translation is CASSYLGDGYNEQFF.

To note about this clonotype: At one of its ends the junction is not consistent with the germline gene, which may arise from a read error. V is TRBV18 and J is TRBJ1-1, with 7 bases that match TRBD1. The length of the CDR3 is 16 residues. In germline, CDR1 is KGHSH, CDR2 LQKENI. The CDR3 nucleotides are TGTGCCGGCTCACCAACCCGGGACAGTTTGAACACTGAAGCTTTCTTT. Amino acid sequence: CAGSPTRDSLNTEAFF.

Comment on this clonotype: It may be a read error: a sequence one base away is much more abundant. The gene calls are TRBV21-1 and TRBJ2-5. TRBV21-1 represents a pseudogene. This CDR3 contains 13 residues. As DNA, the CDR3 is TGTGCCAGCCTTGCTGCTTTCCATGAGACCCAGTACTTC. Encoded protein: CASLAAFHETQYF.

The chain couples TRBV12-3 or TRBV12-4 to TRBJ1-1; D possibly corresponds to TRBD1 (6 bases). CDR3 length: 16 amino acids. V lost 7 bases to trimming and J lost 2 bases, with 20 bases between them. This chain's CDR3 is CASTFILGQGNTEAFF. The DNA of the CDR3 is TGTGCCAGCACTTTCATTTTGGGACAAGGAAACACTGAAGCTTTCTTT.

About this clonotype itself: This may arise from a read error, as a much more abundant clone is one base away. This chain links TRBV19 with TRBJ1-5; TRBD1 is a possible D gene (5 bases). The CDR3 extends over 15 amino acids. The V end was cut by 4 bases, the J end by 3 bases, with 13 bases between. Germline V gene lookup returns CDR1 LNHDA and CDR2 SQIVND (reference sequence). CDR3 in amino acids: CASSTTGTFNQPQHF. The DNA of the CDR3 is TGTGCCAGTAGTACAACAGGAACTTTCAATCAGCCCCAGCATTTT.

The chain employs TRBV29-1 and TRBJ1-2; D not certain. Germline CDR1 SQVTM, CDR2 ANQGSEA. This CDR3 region has 13 residues. CDR3 amino acids: CNVYLARDYGYTF. CDR3 nucleotides: TGCAACGTGTATCTTGCTCGCGATTATGGCTACACCTTC.

As for this clonotype: A much larger clone differs from this one at a single base, so this may be a read error. Likely a read error: the CDR3 ends without its conserved phenylalanine or tryptophan. The gene calls are TRBV5-1 and TRBJ2-2; a possible D gene is TRBD1 (5 bases). V dropped 0 bases and J dropped 3 bases, with 9 bases sitting between them. Germline V CDR1 and CDR2: SGHRS, YFSETQ. This CDR3 contains 15 residues. CDR3 sequence (DNA): TGCGCCAGCAGCTTGGACAGGTTCCACACCGGGGAGCTGTTTCTT. Residues: CASSLDRFHTGELFL.

In the case of this clonotype: This sequence may be a read error, since a much larger clone differs from it by one base. This chain joins TRBV7-9 and TRBJ2-2; no clear D. In germline, CDR1 is SEHNR, CDR2 FQNEAQ (reference sequence). The V gene lost 6 bases and the J gene lost 7 bases, with 12 bases spanning the gap. There are 13 residues in the CDR3. CDR3 bases: TGTGCCAGCAGAGAGGACGGCGTCGGGGAGCTGTTTTTT. Residues: CASREDGVGELFF.

V and J are TRBV12-3 or TRBV12-4 and TRBJ1-6, with 7 bases identical to TRBD1. This CDR3 has 15 residues. The J segment lost 13 bases and the V segment lost 5 bases, leaving 14 bases of the junction unmatched. The CDR3 DNA reads as TGTGCCAGCAGTCCGCCGGGACAGAATAATACGCCCCTCCACTTT. Residues: CASSPPGQNNTPLHF.

A word on this clonotype: At one end the junction does not follow the germline gene, possibly because of a read error. The chain employs TRBV5-1 and TRBJ2-1; 9 nucleotides match TRBD2. Looked up from germline, CDR1 is SGHRS and CDR2 is YFSETQ. The CDR3 has 14 amino acids. DNA of the CDR3: TGCGCCAGCACGTCAGCGGGAGGTTACAATAAGCAGTTCTTC. Encoded protein: CASTSAGGYNKQFF.

With regard to this clonotype: A read error may account for a junction end that differs from germline. The chain recombines TRBV29-1 with TRBJ2-2; 8 bases line up with TRBD2. The CDR3 runs to 15 residues. Germline lookup yields CDR1 SQVTM and CDR2 ANQGSEA. CDR3 coding DNA: TGCAGCGTTGGGACTAGCCCGGCGAAGACCGGGGAGTTGTTTTTT. Its protein product is CSVGTSPAKTGELFF.

A note on this clonotype: It may be a read error: a sequence one base away is much more abundant. The chain joins TRBV5-1 to TRBJ2-7; D possibly corresponds to TRBD2 (6 bases). The CDR3 totals 13 residues. V lost 6 bases to trimming and J lost 0 bases, with 10 bases between them. In germline, CDR1 is SGHRS, CDR2 YFSETQ. The CDR3: CASTWGVSYEQYF. In nucleotides, the CDR3 is TGCGCCAGCACCTGGGGGGTCTCCTACGAGCAGTACTTC.

As for this clonotype: Given the absence of the conserved phenylalanine or tryptophan at the CDR3 end, a read error is likely. The chain joins TRBV6-1 to TRBJ2-1, with D tentatively TRBD1 (6 bases). Germline CDR1 reads MNHNS; CDR2 reads SASEGT. Trimming stripped 8 bases from V and 0 bases from J, with 11 bases between. This CDR3 has 14 amino acids. CDR3 protein: CASDLGASYNEQFI. In nucleotides, the CDR3 is TGTGCCAGCGACTTGGGGGCCTCCTACAATGAGCAGTTCATC.

The V and J genes are TRBV12-3 or TRBV12-4 and TRBJ1-1; unclear D gene. With 3 bases removed from V and 3 bases from J, the gap between germline ends came to 11 bases. This CDR3 is 14 amino acids long. The CDR3 spells CASSLELMDTEAFF. The CDR3 DNA follows: TGTGCCAGCAGTTTGGAGCTGATGGACACTGAAGCTTTCTTT.